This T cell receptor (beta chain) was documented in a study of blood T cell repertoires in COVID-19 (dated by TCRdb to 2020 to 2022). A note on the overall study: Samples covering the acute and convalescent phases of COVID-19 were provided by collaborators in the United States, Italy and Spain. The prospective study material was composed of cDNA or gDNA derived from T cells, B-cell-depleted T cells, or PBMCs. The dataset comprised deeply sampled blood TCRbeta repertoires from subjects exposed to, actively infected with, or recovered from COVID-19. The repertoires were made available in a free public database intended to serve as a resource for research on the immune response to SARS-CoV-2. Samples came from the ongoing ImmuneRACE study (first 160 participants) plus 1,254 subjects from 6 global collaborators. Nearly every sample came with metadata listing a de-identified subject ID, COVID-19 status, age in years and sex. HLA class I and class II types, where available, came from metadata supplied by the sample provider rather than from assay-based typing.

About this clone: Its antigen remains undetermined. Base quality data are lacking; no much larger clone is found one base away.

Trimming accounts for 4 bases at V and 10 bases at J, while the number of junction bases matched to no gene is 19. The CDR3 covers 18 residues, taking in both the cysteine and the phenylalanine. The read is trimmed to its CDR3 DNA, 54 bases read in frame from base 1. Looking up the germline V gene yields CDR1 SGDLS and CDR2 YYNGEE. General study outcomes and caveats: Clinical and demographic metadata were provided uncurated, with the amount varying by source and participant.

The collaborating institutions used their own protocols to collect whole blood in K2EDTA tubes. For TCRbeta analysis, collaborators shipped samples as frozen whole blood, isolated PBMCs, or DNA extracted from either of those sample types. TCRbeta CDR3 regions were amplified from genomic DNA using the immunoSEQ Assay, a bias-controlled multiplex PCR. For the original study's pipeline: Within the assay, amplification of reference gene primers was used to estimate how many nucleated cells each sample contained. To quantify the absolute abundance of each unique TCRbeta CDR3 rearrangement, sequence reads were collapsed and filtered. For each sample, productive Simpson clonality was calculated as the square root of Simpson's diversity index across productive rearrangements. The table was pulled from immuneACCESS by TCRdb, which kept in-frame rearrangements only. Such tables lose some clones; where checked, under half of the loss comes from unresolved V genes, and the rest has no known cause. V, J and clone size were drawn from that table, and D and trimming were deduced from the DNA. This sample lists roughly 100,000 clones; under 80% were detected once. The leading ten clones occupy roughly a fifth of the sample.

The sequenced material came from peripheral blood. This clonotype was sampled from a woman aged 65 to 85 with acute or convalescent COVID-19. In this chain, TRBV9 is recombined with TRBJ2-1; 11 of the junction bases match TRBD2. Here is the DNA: TGTGCCAGCAGCCCCACCCCTAGCGGGGGGCGAAAAATGGGCGAGCAGTTCTTC. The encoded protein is CASSPTPSGGRKMGEQFF.